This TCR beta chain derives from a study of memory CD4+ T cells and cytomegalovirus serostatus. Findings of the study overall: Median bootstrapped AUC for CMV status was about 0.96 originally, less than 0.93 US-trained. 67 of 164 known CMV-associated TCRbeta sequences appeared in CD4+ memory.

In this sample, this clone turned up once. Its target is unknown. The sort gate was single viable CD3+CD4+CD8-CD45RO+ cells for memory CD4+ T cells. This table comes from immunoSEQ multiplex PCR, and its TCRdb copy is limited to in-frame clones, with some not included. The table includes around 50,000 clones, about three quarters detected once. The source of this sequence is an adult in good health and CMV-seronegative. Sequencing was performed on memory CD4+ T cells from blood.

The CDR3 is CASSVSFGGAQETQYF. The CDR3 nucleotides are TGTGCCAGCAGCGTAAGTTTTGGGGGCGCCCAAGAGACCCAGTACTTC. The genes are TRBV9 and TRBJ2-5; a weak D match, TRBD1 (6 bases). The CDR3 runs to 16 residues. Trimming left V 1 base short and J 1 base short, with 14 bases between. Per germline, CDR1 SGDLS and CDR2 YYNGEE.